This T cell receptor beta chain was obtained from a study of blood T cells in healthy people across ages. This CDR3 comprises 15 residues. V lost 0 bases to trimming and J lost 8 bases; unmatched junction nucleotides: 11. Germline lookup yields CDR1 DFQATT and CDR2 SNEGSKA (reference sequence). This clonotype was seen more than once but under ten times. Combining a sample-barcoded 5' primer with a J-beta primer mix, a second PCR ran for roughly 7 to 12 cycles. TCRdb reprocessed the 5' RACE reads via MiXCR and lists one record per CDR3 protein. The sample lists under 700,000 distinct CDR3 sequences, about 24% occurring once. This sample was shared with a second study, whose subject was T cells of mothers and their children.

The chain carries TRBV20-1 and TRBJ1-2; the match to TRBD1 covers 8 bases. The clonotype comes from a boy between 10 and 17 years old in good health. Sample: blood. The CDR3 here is CSARDSGTGLKGYTF. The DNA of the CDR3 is TGCAGTGCTAGAGATTCCGGGACAGGACTCAAAGGCTACACCTTC.